Listed below are T cell receptor beta chains from one sample, sequenced in a study of human T cells and chemical hapten exposure. TCRdb redid the calling of the RACE reads with MiXCR, one entry per CDR3 protein. Found here are more than 60,000 distinct CDR3 sequences, about a tenth of them singletons; the top ten hold around 7%. Material: whole blood, obtained in connection with sensitization to the hapten diphenylcyclopropenone (DPC). The receptors here all came from a woman between 50 and 59 years old with alopecia areata. Some clones in this sample may be carry-over from other donors' samples. CDR3s include the opening cysteine and the closing phenylalanine or tryptophan. The D gene is left open where the match is weak. Size values are once, few and many counts, or a class for expanded clones, and some rows have none.

J | V | D | size | CDR3 | DNA
TRBJ2-7 | TRBV7-6 | - | many | CASSLRPFYEQYF | TGTGCCAGCAGCTTGAGGCCATTTTACGAGCAGTACTTC
TRBJ2-3 | TRBV6-1 | TRBD1 | many | CASSLTGVGTDTQYF | TGTGCCAGCAGCCTGACAGGGGTAGGCACAGATACGCAGTATTTT
TRBJ1-4 | TRBV25-1 | TRBD1 | - | CASSAHTGGREKLFF | TGTGCCAGCAGTGCCCACACAGGGGGACGGGAAAAACTGTTTTTT
TRBJ1-4 | TRBV29-1 | - | many | CSVEPGSNEKLFF | TGCAGCGTTGAACCGGGGAGTAATGAAAAACTGTTTTTT
TRBJ2-2 | TRBV29-1 | - | many | CSVEGLFF | TGCAGCGTTGAGGGGCTGTTTTTT
TRBJ2-7 | TRBV6-6 | TRBD2 | few | CASRPSGDLYEQYF | TGTGCCAGCAGACCTAGCGGGGACCTCTACGAGCAGTACTTC
TRBJ2-1 | TRBV11-2 | - | few | CASSLGGGGSGPYNEQFF | TGTGCCAGCAGCTTAGGAGGTGGGGGTAGCGGCCCCTACAATGAGCAGTTCTTC
TRBJ1-2 | TRBV10-3 | - | once | CAIRETDNYGYTF | TGTGCCATCAGGGAGACAGATAACTATGGCTACACCTTC
TRBJ2-3 | TRBV5-5 | TRBD2 | - | CASAGAPDTQYF | TGTGCCAGCGCGGGAGCTCCAGATACGCAGTATTTT
TRBJ2-1 | TRBV3-1 | TRBD1 | many | CASSLGQGSHNEQFF | TGTGCCAGCAGTCTAGGACAGGGTAGTCACAATGAGCAGTTCTTC
TRBJ2-5 | TRBV4-2 | TRBD2 | many | CASSLTGGAEETQYF | TGTGCCAGCAGCCTAACCGGGGGGGCGGAAGAGACCCAGTACTTC
TRBJ1-2 | TRBV29-1 | - | - | CSVKQNYGYTF | TGCAGCGTAAAGCAGAACTATGGCTACACCTTC
TRBJ2-1 | TRBV27 | TRBD2 | many | CATLSSGTSGRDYNEQFF | TGTGCCACTCTCTCCTCTGGGACTAGCGGGAGGGACTACAATGAGCAGTTCTTC
TRBJ2-7 | TRBV10-3 | - | many | CAISGVKGEQYF | TGTGCCATCAGTGGGGTGAAGGGCGAGCAGTACTTC
TRBJ2-2 | TRBV29-1 | TRBD2 | few | CSVTASGANTGELFF | TGCAGCGTCACGGCTAGCGGGGCGAACACCGGGGAGCTGTTTTTT
TRBJ1-5 | TRBV20-1 | - | - | CSAGTSNQPQHF | TGCAGTGCCGGGACCAGTAATCAGCCCCAGCATTTT
TRBJ2-5 | TRBV29-1 | - | many | CSVSRSEGETQYF | TGCAGCGTTTCTAGATCGGAGGGGGAGACCCAGTACTTC
TRBJ1-5 | TRBV6-2/TRBV6-3 | TRBD1 | - | CASTPDRSDQPQHF | TGTGCCAGCACGCCGGACAGGTCGGATCAGCCCCAGCATTTT
TRBJ2-3 | TRBV20-1 | TRBD2 | - | CSAKGLAGGTDTQYF | TGCAGTGCTAAGGGACTAGCGGGAGGTACAGATACGCAGTATTTT
TRBJ1-1 | TRBV2 | - | many | CASSTDRSVTEAFF | TGTGCCAGCAGTACAGACCGGAGTGTCACTGAAGCTTTCTTT
TRBJ2-3 | TRBV18 | - | many | CASTGNLPGTDTQYF | TGTGCCAGCACCGGGAACCTTCCGGGGACAGATACGCAGTATTTT
TRBJ2-5 | TRBV20-1 | - | many | CSARGLGVQETQYF | TGCAGTGCTAGAGGCCTAGGTGTCCAAGAGACCCAGTACTTC
TRBJ2-1 | TRBV9 | TRBD2 | few | CASSASPLTSGRGDEQFF | TGTGCCAGCAGCGCCAGCCCCCTAACTAGCGGGAGAGGCGATGAGCAGTTCTTC
TRBJ2-1 | TRBV12-3/TRBV12-4 | - | - | CASTPLPQGIYNEQFF | TGTGCCAGCACCCCCCTACCCCAAGGCATCTACAATGAGCAGTTCTTC
TRBJ1-2 | TRBV29-1 | - | few | CSVVDGDYGYTF | TGCAGCGTCGTCGACGGAGACTATGGCTACACCTTC
TRBJ2-3 | TRBV6-1 | - | - | CASSTADTQYF | TGTGCCAGCAGTACAGCAGATACGCAGTATTTT
TRBJ2-1 | TRBV24-1 | TRBD2 | many | CATSGGLAGVYEQFF | TGTGCCACCAGTGGGGGACTAGCGGGAGTATATGAGCAGTTCTTC
TRBJ2-5 | TRBV5-1 | TRBD1 | many | CASSLTLTGAQETQYF | TGCGCCAGCAGCTTAACGTTGACAGGGGCCCAAGAGACCCAGTACTTC
TRBJ1-4 | TRBV20-1 | - | many | CSAPDYGIEKLFF | TGCAGTGCCCCCGATTATGGTATCGAAAAACTGTTTTTT